A selection of T cell receptor beta chains follows, all from one sample in a study of blood T cell repertoires in COVID-19. Libraries were prepared by immunoSEQ multiplex PCR; TCRdb keeps only in-frame clonotypes and omits some of them. The data hold a few hundred thousand clones, with roughly 90% observed a single time. The specimen sequenced was peripheral blood. These receptors all stem from a woman in her twenties or thirties with COVID-19, enrolled during active disease. Each CDR3 is given with its conserved first and last residue. D genes are given only for firm matches. Expanded clones get a size class; other rows say once, few or many, or leave the size out.

>TRBV7-9|-|TRBJ1-1|15|-
CASSSPLAGDTEAFF
TGTGCCAGCAGCTCTCCCCTCGCCGGGGACACTGAAGCTTTCTTT
>TRBV1|-|TRBJ1-2|14|-
CTSSRKHQVNGYTF
TGCACCAGCAGCCGAAAACATCAGGTTAATGGCTACACCTTC
>TRBV7-9|-|TRBJ1-5|15|few
CASSLVGESNQPQHF
TGTGCCAGCAGCTTAGTCGGGGAGAGCAATCAGCCCCAGCATTTT
>TRBV28|-|TRBJ1-5|12|-
CASSSRQQPQHF
TGTGCCAGCAGTTCCCGACAACAGCCCCAGCATTTT
>TRBV7-8|-|TRBJ2-5|17|-
CASSSDPGHKEFETQYF
TGTGCCAGCAGCTCAGACCCGGGACATAAGGAATTTGAGACCCAGTACTTC
>TRBV6-6|TRBD1|TRBJ1-2|17|-
CASSRTSWDRGPNGYTF
TGTGCCAGCAGTCGGACAAGTTGGGACAGGGGGCCGAATGGCTACACCTTC
>TRBV18|TRBD2|TRBJ2-2|14|-
CASSQEAGTGELFF
TGTGCCAGCTCCCAAGAAGCGGGGACCGGGGAGCTGTTTTTT
>TRBV9|TRBD2|TRBJ2-5|16|-
CASSVAGSGSVETQYF
TGTGCCAGCAGCGTAGCTGGGAGCGGGAGTGTAGAGACCCAGTACTTC
>TRBV18|TRBD1|TRBJ1-2|12|-
CASSPGQGSYTF
TGTGCCAGCTCACCAGGACAGGGGAGCTACACCTTC
>TRBV5-6|TRBD1|TRBJ1-1|16|-
CASSSPDRGVGTEAFF
TGTGCCAGCAGCTCCCCGGACAGGGGAGTCGGCACTGAAGCTTTCTTT
>TRBV18|TRBD1|TRBJ2-1|14|-
CASSPDRGSDEQFF
TGTGCCAGCTCACCGGACAGGGGTTCCGATGAGCAGTTCTTC
>TRBV24-1|-|TRBJ2-5|15|-
CATSDPAQGRETQYF
TGTGCCACCAGTGACCCCGCACAGGGGAGGGAGACCCAGTACTTC
>TRBV4-1|TRBD2|TRBJ2-1|15|-
CASSHVGRAFNEQFF
TGCGCCAGCAGCCATGTCGGGAGGGCCTTCAATGAGCAGTTCTTC
>TRBV24-1|-|TRBJ2-7|12|-
CATSATSSEQYF
TGTGCCACCAGTGCGACTAGTTCCGAGCAGTACTTC